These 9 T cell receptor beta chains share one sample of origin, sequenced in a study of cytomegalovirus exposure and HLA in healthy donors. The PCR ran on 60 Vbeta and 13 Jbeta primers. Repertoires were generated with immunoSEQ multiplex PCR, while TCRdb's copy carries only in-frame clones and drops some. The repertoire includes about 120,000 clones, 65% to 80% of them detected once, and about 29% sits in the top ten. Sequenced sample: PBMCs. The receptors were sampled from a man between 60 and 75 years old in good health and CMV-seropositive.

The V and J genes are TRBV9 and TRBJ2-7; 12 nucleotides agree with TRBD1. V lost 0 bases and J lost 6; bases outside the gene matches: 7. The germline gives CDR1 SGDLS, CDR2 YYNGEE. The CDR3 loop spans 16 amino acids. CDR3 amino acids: CASSVGGQGAFSEQYF. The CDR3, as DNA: TGTGCCAGCAGCGTAGGGGGACAGGGGGCATTCTCCGAGCAGTACTTC.

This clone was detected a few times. The CDR3: CASTPGLAGEETQYF. CDR3 nucleotide sequence: TGTGCCAGCACCCCGGGGCTAGCGGGAGAAGAGACCCAGTACTTC. The chain couples TRBV2 to TRBJ2-5; TRBD2 matches 10 bases. CDR1 and CDR2 from the germline V gene are SNHLY and FYNNEI. V trimming: 7 bases; J trimming: 3 bases; junction bases outside the gene matches: 8. The CDR3 is 15 amino acids.

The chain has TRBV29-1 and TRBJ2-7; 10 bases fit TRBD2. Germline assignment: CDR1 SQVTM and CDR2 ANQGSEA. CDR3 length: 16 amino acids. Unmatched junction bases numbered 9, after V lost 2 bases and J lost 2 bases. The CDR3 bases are TGCAGCGTTGAACAAGGAACTAGCGGGGAGCCCTACGAGCAGTACTTC. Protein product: CSVEQGTSGEPYEQYF.

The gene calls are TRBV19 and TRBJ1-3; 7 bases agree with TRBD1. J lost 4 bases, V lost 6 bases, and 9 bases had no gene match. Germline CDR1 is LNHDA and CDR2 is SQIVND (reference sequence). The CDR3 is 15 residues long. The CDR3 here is CASRRDRALGNTIYF. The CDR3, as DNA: TGTGCCAGTAGACGCGACAGGGCTCTCGGAAACACCATATATTTT.

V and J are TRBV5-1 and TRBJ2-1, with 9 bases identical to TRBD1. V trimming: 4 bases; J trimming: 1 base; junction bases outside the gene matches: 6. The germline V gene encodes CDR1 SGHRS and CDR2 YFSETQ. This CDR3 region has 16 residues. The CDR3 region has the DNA TGCGCCAGCAGCGTTTACAGGGGGCTATCCTACAATGAGCAGTTCTTC. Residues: CASSVYRGLSYNEQFF.

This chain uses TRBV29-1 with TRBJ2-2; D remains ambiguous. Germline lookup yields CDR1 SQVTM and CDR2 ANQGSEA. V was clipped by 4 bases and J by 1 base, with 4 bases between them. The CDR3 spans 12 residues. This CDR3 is CSVVKNTGELFF. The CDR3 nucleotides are TGCAGCGTTGTCAAGAACACCGGGGAGCTGTTTTTT.

The CDR3 coding sequence is TGTGCCAGCAGCGGCGGGGGGCCGACTGAAGCTTTCTTT. Translated, it gives CASSGGGPTEAFF. This sequence joins TRBV25-1 and TRBJ1-1; maybe TRBD1 (6 bases). The CDR3 consists of 13 residues. CDR1 is MGHDK and CDR2 is SYGVNS in the germline V gene. Deletions cut 6 bases from V and 5 bases from J, with 13 bases between.

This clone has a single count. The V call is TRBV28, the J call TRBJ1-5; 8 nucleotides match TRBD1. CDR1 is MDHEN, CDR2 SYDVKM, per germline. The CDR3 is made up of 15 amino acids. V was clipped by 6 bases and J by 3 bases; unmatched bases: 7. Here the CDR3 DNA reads TGTGCCAGCAGCCAGCCGACAGGGGTCAATCAGCCCCAGCATTTT. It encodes CASSQPTGVNQPQHF. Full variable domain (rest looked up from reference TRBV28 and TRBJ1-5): DVKVTQSSRYLVKRTGEKVFLECVQDMDHENMFWYRQDPGLGLRLIYFSYDVKMKEKGDIPEGYSVSREKKERFSLILESASTNQTSMYLCASSQPTGVNQPQHFGDGTRLSIL.

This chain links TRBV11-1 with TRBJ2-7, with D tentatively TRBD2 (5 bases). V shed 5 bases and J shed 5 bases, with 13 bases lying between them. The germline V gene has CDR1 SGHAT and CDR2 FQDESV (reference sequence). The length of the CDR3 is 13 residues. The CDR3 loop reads CASSPAGVDEQYF. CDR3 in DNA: TGTGCCAGCAGCCCGGCCGGGGTCGACGAGCAGTACTTC.